This TCR beta chain was sequenced in a study of shared clonotypes between healthy human individuals (dated by TCRdb to the early 2020s). Regarding the research as a whole: The cohort comprised two women and a few men aged 18 to 49 years. For each donor, CD4 naive and CD4 memory were each given three plates, CD8 naive was given two plates, and CD8 memory was given one plate. To estimate repertoire size and how much clonotypes are shared between individuals, the study performed deep sequencing of blood TCR repertoires from about five healthy adults. Different laboratories and diverse techniques were used to prepare libraries and sequence TCR repertoires, to increase sequencing depth and limit assay-specific biases. Between about 0.85 and 9.5 billion PBMCs per donor were obtained by leukapheresis. What the work shows at the level of the full study, not this receptor alone: Pairwise subsampling led to the expectation that sequencing depth would affect the degree of clonotype sharing among donors. The genetic and exposure-history diversity represented was limited by the small number of donors. Sampling was limited to blood, and TCR repertoires in tissue likely differ from TCR repertoires in blood. Naive subsets generally had larger estimated clonotype richness than memory subsets did. Rarefaction of sorted-subset datasets indicated incomplete sequencing despite the large sequencing depth. Higher generation probabilities were observed for clonotypes shared by all four sorted-subset donors than for non-shared clonotypes. About 5% of naive CD4, roughly 3.5% of naive CD8, roughly 2.4% of memory CD4, and roughly 0.4% of memory CD8 clonotypes were shared across four donors.

Deletion took 11 bases off V and 1 base off J, with a span of 14 bases between the germline ends. The CDR3 spans 13 residues, from the cysteine through the phenylalanine. This entry keeps only the CDR3 DNA: 39 bases, framed from base 1. CDR1 and CDR2 were assigned from the germline V gene as SNHLY and FYNNEI. Using the deep immunoSEQ assay, multiplex PCR amplified TCR CDR3 regions from genomic DNA. Extracted genomic DNA from each cell subset was spread evenly across all wells of several immunoSEQ 96-well plates, with each plate serving as a replicate. For sorted subsets, approximately 190 ng genomic DNA, equal to 30,000 to 35,000 T cell genomes, was loaded into each replicate PCR. The purified libraries were quantified using a Qubit 3.0 fluorometer, sized with a Bioanalyzer 2100, and then quantified again using the KAPA Library Quantification kit. Every immunoSEQ 96-well plate was sequenced on a separate single-read 150-cycle Illumina NextSeq 550 flow cell. Processing in the source paper ran as follows. Because only junctional sequences without quality scores were contained in the immunoSEQ output, filtering matching that applied to full-length reads could not be performed. Sequences were annotated with PyIR, a Python wrapper for IgBLAST v1.9, using IMGT germline references to assign V/J genes and CDR3. Reads were removed for weak V/J assignments (E-value above 1e-6), missing CDR3, stop codons, out-of-frame junctions, or ambiguous translated residues. V3J clonotypes were defined by identical inferred V gene, J gene, and CDR3 amino acid sequence. Percentage overlap between repertoires was calculated by dividing the number of shared unique clonotypes by the size of the smaller repertoire. Richness of each repertoire was evaluated using RTK rarefaction, the Chao1 estimator, and Recon v2.1 estimates of unobserved clonotypes. For all TCRbeta clonotypes obtained by the gDNA method from a few donors, generation probabilities were computed with OLGA. What TCRdb holds here is the immuneACCESS table cut down to in-frame rearrangements. Part of the clones is not present; checked against another copy, under half of the missing clones reflect an unresolved V gene, and the others are unexplained. V and J calls and clone size are as listed in that table; D and trimming were resolved from the DNA. The sample table shows approximately 400,000 clones, and roughly 96% are seen once. The ten largest account for about 0.32% of the sample.

Donors were healthy HIV-negative adults with no recently reported acute infections or vaccinations. Only Caucasian adults living in Nashville, Tennessee, USA were represented among the donors. CD8 memory samples consisted of magnetically selected CD45RO+ cells combined with CCR7-negative CD45RA+ effector memory (TemRA) cells. Blood was collected by leukapheresis, and PBMCs were isolated by Ficoll-Histopaque density gradient centrifugation and then cryopreserved in liquid nitrogen vapor phase. Purity and quantity of every magnetically sorted T cell population were checked by analytical flow cytometry. Genomic DNA was isolated from each sorted fraction and quantified by UV absorbance on a Nanodrop 2000c. In this sample, this clone turned up once. No cognate antigen has been identified for it. Base qualities are not recorded, but no much larger clone differs from it by a single base.

The sample was memory CD8+ T cells sorted from blood. The cell subset or site label for this specimen denotes: CD45RO+ cells pooled with CCR7-negative TemRA cells. This TCR was recovered from a man younger than 40 in good health. The sequence joins TRBV2 to TRBJ1-1, and TRBD1 may be the D gene, going by 6 matching bases. The DNA sequence is given as TGTGCCCACCTTACAGGGTCGAACACTGAAGCTTTCTTT. Its product reads: CAHLTGSNTEAFF.